The rows below give T cell receptor beta chains drawn from one sample of a study of graft-versus-host responses after intestinal transplantation. Produced via immunoSEQ multiplex PCR; TCRdb's table is partial and in-frame only. The table has some 31,000 clones, 85% to 95% seen once; the top ten hold about 0.66%. Sample: PBMCs, taken roughly 62 days after intestinal transplant. All receptors derive from a human patient who received an intestinal transplant, so some T cells may come from the graft donor. Both conserved end residues are part of each CDR3. Only part of the rows carry a size: once, few, many, or a class if the clone is expanded.

.	TRBV6-1	CASSEDGSWYEQYF
.	TRBV6-1	CASSGASGQGEEVSNQPQHF
.	TRBV5-1	CASSQSGLHYNEQFF
.	TRBV9	CASSVVGGFRGYTF
.	TRBV4-3	CASSQDSAGANTEAFF
.	TRBV5-1	CASRSWGSDNEQFF
.	TRBV11-3	CASSFGLAGAGEQYF
.	TRBV9	CASSVVIGGATDTQYF
.	TRBV10-3	CAISESIFQLTGELFF
.	TRBV11-2	CASSLAGASSYNEQFF
.	TRBV6-5	CASSYQGIQGYTF
.	TRBV6-5	CASSSHYEQYF
once	TRBV5-1	CASSLGGSGSLHYNEQFF
.	TRBV15	CATSRDPIGDEQFF
.	TRBV4-3	CASSPGLPSYEQYF
.	TRBV5-8	CASSMIFLEVAYEQYF
.	TRBV27	CASSFGSGANEQFF
.	TRBV30	CAWSVRGRGLNNEQFF